These 17 T cell receptor beta chains originate from one sample sequenced in a study of blood T cell repertoires in COVID-19. The table came from immunoSEQ multiplex PCR; TCRdb's copy has only in-frame clones and leaves some out. The sample includes about 160,000 clones, about 83% seen only once; the top ten take approximately 13%. The sequenced material came from peripheral blood. These receptors were collected from a woman of 80 years or more with acute or convalescent COVID-19.

CDR3 coding DNA: TGTGCCAGCACCCGGGGGGCCAAAAACATTCAGTACTTC. Translating gives CASTRGAKNIQYF. J is TRBJ2-4 and V is TRBV12-3 or TRBV12-4, with a tentative D call TRBD2 (6 bases). The CDR3 totals 13 residues. V lost 7 bases, J lost 1 base, and 8 bases lay in between.

V and J are TRBV4-1 and TRBJ2-7; 11 bases fit TRBD1. This CDR3 contains 16 residues. The germline V gene encodes CDR1 MGHRA and CDR2 YSYEKL. With V trimmed by 3 bases and J by 4 bases, 8 bases remained unmatched. CDR3 DNA: TGCGCCAGCAGCCAGAAGGTCGGGACAGGGGGATACGAGCAGTACTTC. Amino acid sequence: CASSQKVGTGGYEQYF.

The chain joins TRBV19 to TRBJ2-7; 9 nucleotides line up with TRBD1. V dropped 4 bases and J dropped 0; count of bases not matched to a gene: 4. The CDR3 is made up of 15 amino acids. Germline V gene data show CDR1 as LNHDA and CDR2 as SQIVND (reference sequence). This CDR3 reads CASSTRTGASYEQYF. CDR3 DNA: TGTGCCAGTAGTACTAGGACAGGGGCCTCCTACGAGCAGTACTTC.

This rearrangement joins TRBV29-1 to TRBJ2-1; 7 bases fit TRBD2. Trimming removed 4 bases from V and 8 bases from J; junction bases left unmatched: 11. The CDR3 sequence is 14 residues long. Germline V CDR1 and CDR2: SQVTM, ANQGSEA. The CDR3 region has the DNA TGCAGCGTTGGGGGGAGGGCCATAATCGATGAGCAGTTCTTC. It encodes CSVGGRAIIDEQFF.

This clone was counted between two and nine times. The chain combines TRBV4-1 with TRBJ1-2, with D possibly being TRBD1 (6 bases). Trimming took 3 bases from V and 2 from J, leaving 7 bases between them. Germline CDR1 and CDR2: MGHRA and YSYEKL. There are 13 residues in the CDR3. The CDR3 reads CASSQTGNYGYTF. Here the CDR3 DNA reads TGCGCCAGCAGCCAGACAGGAAACTATGGCTACACCTTC.

This clone was observed once. This chain connects TRBV4-1 to TRBJ1-1; D gene uncertain. Trimming pared 4 bases from V and 5 bases from J, leaving 14 bases between. The CDR3 consists of 14 residues. Looked up from germline, CDR1 is MGHRA and CDR2 is YSYEKL. In DNA, the CDR3 is TGCGCCAGCAGCCTCCAAGCGGGGTCGACTGAAGCTTTCTTT. It is translated as CASSLQAGSTEAFF.

The rearrangement uses TRBV9 and TRBJ1-3, with D maybe TRBD1 (5 bases). The germline CDR1 and CDR2 sequences are SGDLS and YYNGEE. V lost 0 bases and J lost 3, with 7 bases in between. There are 14 residues in the CDR3. DNA for the CDR3: TGTGCCAGCAGCGTAGGGGGCTATGGAAACACCATATATTTT. Encoded protein: CASSVGGYGNTIYF.

This clone appeared a few times. The chain carries TRBV3-1 (or the pseudogene TRBV3-2) and TRBJ2-7; the match to TRBD1 covers 7 bases. V shed 2 bases, J shed 7 bases, and the junction held 2 bases outside the gene matches. This CDR3 is 12 amino acids long. Germline CDR1 LGHDT, CDR2 YNNKEL (reference sequence). Here the CDR3 reads CASSQTGEEQYF. Here the CDR3 DNA reads TGTGCCAGCAGCCAAACAGGGGAGGAGCAGTACTTC.

This clone was found once. The J gene is TRBJ1-2, the V gene TRBV12-3 or TRBV12-4; no definite D call. The ends were cut back, 6 bases at V and 4 bases at J, with 12 bases in the middle. The CDR3 totals 13 residues. The CDR3 DNA is TGTGCCAGCAGAAGAGGAACCGGCTATGGCTACACCTTC. Translating it yields CASRRGTGYGYTF.

The chain is built from TRBV19 and TRBJ1-3, with TRBD1 matching 9 bases. The CDR3 has 17 amino acids. Losses at the gene ends were 7 bases for V and 5 bases for J; bases not matched to a gene: 15. Germline CDR1 is LNHDA and CDR2 is SQIVND (reference sequence). The CDR3 sequence is CASTSPTRDRGRNTIYF. In nucleotides, the CDR3 is TGTGCCAGTACCTCCCCCACTCGAGACAGGGGGAGAAACACCATATATTTT.

This clone came up many times. The chain couples TRBV7-9 to TRBJ1-4; TRBD1 agrees at 8 bases. The CDR3 loop spans 16 amino acids. Per the germline V gene, CDR1 is SEHNR and CDR2 is FQNEAQ (reference sequence). Losses at the gene ends were 3 bases for V and 7 bases for J; bases not matched to a gene: 10. CDR3 amino acids: CASSLGYGRGLEKLFF. The DNA of the CDR3 is TGTGCCAGCAGCTTGGGGTACGGCAGGGGGCTTGAAAAACTGTTTTTT.

The rearrangement joins TRBV4-1 to TRBJ2-5, with 11 bases aligning to TRBD2. Per the germline V gene, CDR1 is MGHRA and CDR2 is YSYEKL. This CDR3 comprises 17 residues. J gave up 1 base and V 1 base, and 5 bases lay outside the gene matches. The CDR3 bases are TGCGCCAGCAGCCAAGGACTAGCGGGGCCCCTCCAAGAGACCCAGTACTTC. Translated, it gives CASSQGLAGPLQETQYF.

Turning to this clone: Relative to the germline gene, one junction end is altered; a read error may explain this. This chain links TRBV6-5 with TRBJ1-5; a possible D gene is TRBD1 (6 bases). CDR1 MNHEY and CDR2 SVGAGI come from the germline V gene. The CDR3 sequence is 13 residues long. The CDR3 reads CASSDSGAQPQHF. In DNA form, the CDR3 reads TGTGCCAGCAGTGACTCAGGGGCTCAGCCCCAGCATTTT.

This clone was found many times. J is TRBJ1-3 and V is TRBV5-4; D is ambiguous. Trimming pared 4 bases from V and 4 bases from J, leaving 12 bases between. Germline V CDR1 and CDR2: SGHNT, YYREEE (reference sequence). This CDR3 comprises 14 residues. The CDR3 reads CASSPGRFGNTIYF. The CDR3 DNA reads TGTGCCAGCAGCCCGGGGAGGTTCGGAAACACCATATATTTT.

The gene calls are TRBV3-1 (or the pseudogene TRBV3-2) and TRBJ1-5; a weak D match, TRBD1 (5 bases). V lost 4 bases and J lost 7, with 11 bases in between. Germline V gives CDR1 LGHDT, CDR2 YNNKEL (reference sequence). CDR3 length equals 13 residues. The CDR3: CASSLSGGQPQHF. The DNA for the CDR3 is TGTGCCAGCAGCCTCTCGGGGGGACAGCCCCAGCATTTT.

This clone was detected once. The CDR3 coding sequence is TGTGCCAGCAGCCGAGCGGCAGTCCAAGAGACCCAGTACTTC. It yields the protein CASSRAAVQETQYF. The V call is TRBV7-8, the J call TRBJ2-5, with D maybe TRBD2 (5 bases). The germline V gene has CDR1 SGHVS and CDR2 FQNEAQ. Trimming removed 5 bases from V and 1 base from J, with 11 bases in between. The CDR3 sequence is 14 residues long.

The rearrangement uses TRBV28 and TRBJ2-7, with 9 bases that match TRBD2. V was clipped by 6 bases and J by 4 bases; unmatched bases: 22. Germline CDR1 MDHEN, CDR2 SYDVKM. CDR3 length equals 19 residues. This CDR3 is CASSSQDGEAGTSLYEQYF. CDR3 bases: TGTGCCAGCAGCTCCCAGGACGGCGAGGCGGGGACTAGCTTGTACGAGCAGTACTTC.